These 21 T cell receptor beta chains share one sample of origin, sequenced in a study of cytomegalovirus exposure and HLA in healthy donors. The PCR ran on 60 Vbeta and 13 Jbeta primers. The repertoire was sequenced with immunoSEQ multiplex PCR; TCRdb's copy has only in-frame clones and lacks some. The sample lists some 150,000 clones; around four fifths were seen once. Sequenced: PBMCs. These receptors came from a male donor in good health and CMV-seronegative.

This clone was detected once. The V call is TRBV28, the J call TRBJ2-4; the D is unclear. This CDR3 comprises 12 residues. V was pared by 6 bases and J by 16 bases, with 19 bases between. Germline V lookup: CDR1 MDHEN, CDR2 SYDVKM. The CDR3 nucleotides read TGTGCCAGCAGAAGCAACCTGCATCTAGAATACTTC. Encoded protein: CASRSNLHLEYF.

This clone showed up just once. The chain carries TRBV5-1 and TRBJ2-5; TRBD2 matches at 7 bases. This CDR3 spans 14 amino acids. V dropped 2 bases and J dropped 5; count of bases not matched to a gene: 6. Germline-derived CDR1 and CDR2 are SGHRS and YFSETQ. CDR3 DNA: TGCGCCAGCAGCTTTTCCGCGGGAGCCGAGACCCAGTACTTC. Its translation is CASSFSAGAETQYF. The complete variable domain, with remaining parts taken from reference TRBV5-1 and TRBJ2-5, reads KAGVTQTPRYLIKTRGQQVTLSCSPISGHRSVSWYQQTPGQGLQFLFEYFSETQRNKGNFPGRFSGRQFSNSRSEMNVSTLELGDSALYLCASSFSAGAETQYFGPGTRLLVL.

The chain is built from TRBV4-2 and TRBJ1-5; D unclear. This CDR3 comprises 15 residues. The V gene's germline CDR1 is LGHNA and CDR2 YNFKEQ. V lost 4 bases to trimming and J lost 15 bases, with 25 bases between them. The CDR3 spells CASSRLGGTSSSVHF. CDR3 coding DNA: TGTGCCAGCAGCCGGCTAGGAGGTACTTCCTCCTCCGTGCATTTT.

This clone was detected once. The rearrangement joins TRBV5-5 to TRBJ1-1, with D perhaps TRBD1 (6 bases). Germline values: CDR1 SGHKS, CDR2 YYEKEE (reference sequence). This CDR3 comprises 14 residues. Trimming took off 4 bases at V and 0 bases at J, with 10 bases between the two ends. CDR3 sequence: CASSLWTVNTEAFF. The CDR3 bases are TGTGCCAGCAGCCTATGGACAGTGAACACTGAAGCTTTCTTT.

CDR3 coding DNA: TGCAGCGTTGTAAGCAGGACAGATACGCAGTATTTT. This sequence encodes CSVVSRTDTQYF. The J gene is TRBJ2-3, the V gene TRBV29-1; D is uncertain. V lost 4 bases and J 3 bases, leaving 8 bases between the germline ends. Germline V gives CDR1 SQVTM, CDR2 ANQGSEA. This CDR3 is built from 12 residues.

V is TRBV6-5 and J is TRBJ1-3, with 7 bases matching TRBD1. The CDR3 is 15 residues long. Germline V gene data show CDR1 as MNHEY and CDR2 as SVGAGI. V trimming: 6 bases; J trimming: 0 bases; junction bases outside the gene matches: 5. The chain's CDR3 is CASSSQGTSGNTIYF. The CDR3 DNA reads as TGTGCCAGCAGCTCACAGGGGACCTCTGGAAACACCATATATTTT.

The rearrangement joins TRBV15 to TRBJ2-2, with TRBD1 matching over 9 bases. Germline V gene data show CDR1 as LNHNV and CDR2 as YYDKDF (reference sequence). The length of the CDR3 is 12 residues. V lost 9 bases and J lost 6; bases outside the gene matches: 2. The CDR3 here is CATQGASGELFF. For the CDR3, the DNA is TGTGCCACACAGGGGGCGTCCGGGGAGCTGTTTTTT.

The chain combines TRBV15 with TRBJ2-7; no clear D gene. This CDR3 is 12 amino acids long. Trimming stripped 3 bases from V and 6 bases from J, with 9 bases between. CDR1 and CDR2 (germline): LNHNV, YYDKDF (reference sequence). CDR3 bases: TGTGCCACCAGCAGTTATCTCGGCGAGCAGTACTTC. Amino acid sequence: CATSSYLGEQYF.

This chain uses TRBV29-1 with TRBJ1-1; TRBD1 matches 10 bases. J gave up 6 bases and V 3 bases, and 7 bases lay outside the gene matches. Germline-derived CDR1 and CDR2 are SQVTM and ANQGSEA. The CDR3 loop spans 14 amino acids. CDR3 region: CSVDMTGGFAEAFF. The CDR3, as DNA: TGCAGCGTTGATATGACAGGGGGCTTTGCTGAAGCTTTCTTT.

V gene TRBV5-8 combines with J gene TRBJ2-3, with D perhaps TRBD2 (5 bases). Germline loops: CDR1 SGHTS, CDR2 YDEGEE. The CDR3 runs to 15 residues. The V end was cut by 1 base, the J end by 2 bases, with 11 bases between. As DNA, the CDR3 is TGTGCCAGCAGCTTGTCGGGGTGGGACACAGATACGCAGTATTTT. It translates to CASSLSGWDTDTQYF.

The chain combines TRBV6-5 with TRBJ2-5; TRBD2 matches at 7 bases. CDR3 size: 16 residues. Unmatched junction bases numbered 5, after V lost 0 bases and J lost 1 base. Germline V gene lookup returns CDR1 MNHEY and CDR2 SVGAGI. CDR3 residues: CASSYSWGRAQETQYF. The CDR3 DNA reads TGTGCCAGCAGTTACTCGTGGGGGAGGGCCCAAGAGACCCAGTACTTC.

With respect to this clone: The junction does not match germline at one end; this may be a read error. The chain recombines TRBV7-9 with TRBJ2-6; tentative D call: TRBD2 (6 bases). The CDR3 is 17 residues long. Germline CDR1 is SEHNR and CDR2 is FQNEAQ (reference sequence). In nucleotides, the CDR3 is TGTTCCAGCAGCTTACGGGACTTCAACTCTGGGGCCAACGTCCTGACTTTC. Its protein product is CSSSLRDFNSGANVLTF.

This chain joins TRBV7-9 and TRBJ2-7, with 11 bases fitting TRBD1. Germline V CDR1 and CDR2: SEHNR, FQNEAQ (reference sequence). This CDR3 contains 18 residues. V was clipped by 0 bases and J by 6 bases; unmatched bases: 13. In DNA, the CDR3 is TGTGCCAGCAGCTTAGCGCTAGGACAGGGGGCTCTCGATGGCGAGCAGTACTTC. Amino acids: CASSLALGQGALDGEQYF. The variable domain in full, completed from reference TRBV7-9 and TRBJ2-7, reads DTGVSQNPRHKITKRGQNVTFRCDPISEHNRLYWYRQTLGQGPEFLTYFQNEAQLEKSRLLSDRFSAERPKGSFSTLEIQRTEQGDSAMYLCASSLALGQGALDGEQYFGPGTRLTVT.

The chain carries TRBV9 and TRBJ2-1, with 10 bases aligning to TRBD1. This CDR3 comprises 15 residues. CDR1 and CDR2 from the germline V gene are SGDLS and YYNGEE. V dropped 3 bases and J dropped 2; count of bases not matched to a gene: 2. In DNA, the CDR3 is TGTGCCAGCAGCGCGGACAGGGGGGCCTACAATGAGCAGTTCTTC. Translated: CASSADRGAYNEQFF. The full variable domain, its missing parts supplied by reference TRBV9 and TRBJ2-1, is DSGVTQTPKHLITATGQRVTLRCSPRSGDLSVYWYQQSLDQGLQFLIQYYNGEERAKGNILERFSAQQFPDLHSELNLSSLELGDSALYFCASSADRGAYNEQFFGPGTRLTVL.

This chain uses TRBV30 with TRBJ2-5; 9 bases line up with TRBD2. There are 14 residues in the CDR3. The trim removed 0 bases at V and 4 bases at J, leaving 3 bases unmatched. In germline, CDR1 is GTSNPN, CDR2 SVGIG (reference sequence). The CDR3 protein is CAWSVGAGGETQYF. Written as DNA, the CDR3 is TGTGCCTGGAGTGTTGGAGCGGGAGGAGAGACCCAGTACTTC. Together with reference TRBV30 and TRBJ2-5, the CDR3 gives the full variable domain: SQTIHQWPATLVQPVGSPLSLECTVEGTSNPNLYWYRQAAGRGLQLLFYSVGIGQISSEVPQNLSASRPQDRQFILSSKKLLLSDSGFYLCAWSVGAGGETQYFGPGTRLLVL.

CDR3 loop: CASSPSPNREKLFF. The CDR3 nucleotides are TGTGCCAGCAGCCCATCCCCCAACAGGGAAAAACTGTTTTTT. The V and J genes are TRBV7-8 and TRBJ1-4; tentatively, D is TRBD1 (5 bases). Between the trimmed V and J ends, which lost 5 bases and 8 bases, there was a span of 15 bases. This CDR3 contains 14 residues. CDR1 SGHVS and CDR2 FQNEAQ come from the germline V gene. The full variable domain, with the rest looked up from reference TRBV7-8 and TRBJ1-4, is GAGVSQSPRYKVAKRGQDVALRCDPISGHVSLFWYQQALGQGPEFLTYFQNEAQLDKSGLPSDRFFAERPEGSVSTLKIQRTQQEDSAVYLCASSPSPNREKLFFGSGTQLSVL.

This clone has a handful of counts. The rearrangement links TRBV28 to TRBJ1-3, with D uncertain. Germline values: CDR1 MDHEN, CDR2 SYDVKM. The V gene lost 4 bases and the J gene lost 0 bases, with 10 bases spanning the gap. This CDR3 region has 15 residues. The CDR3: CASSSGGSSGNTIYF. The CDR3 DNA reads TGTGCCAGCAGTTCCGGAGGGAGCTCTGGAAACACCATATATTTT.

The chain combines TRBV19 with TRBJ1-5; D is possibly TRBD1 (5 bases). The CDR3 spans 14 residues. CDR1 and CDR2 (germline): LNHDA, SQIVND (reference sequence). The V end lost 4 bases, the J end lost 4 bases, and 11 bases lay between the germline ends. CDR3 region: CASSTPTDNQPQHF. CDR3 DNA sequence: TGTGCCAGTAGTACCCCGACAGATAATCAGCCCCAGCATTTT. The complete variable domain, with remaining parts taken from reference TRBV19 and TRBJ1-5, reads DGGITQSPKYLFRKEGQNVTLSCEQNLNHDAMYWYRQDPGQGLRLIYYSQIVNDFQKGDIAEGYSVSREKKESFPLTVTSAQKNPTAFYLCASSTPTDNQPQHFGDGTRLSIL.

J is TRBJ2-1 and V is TRBV11-3; D unclear. The CDR3 spans 16 residues. V shed 1 base and J shed 6 bases, with 16 bases lying between them. Germline V lookup: CDR1 SGHNT, CDR2 YENEEA. DNA for the CDR3: TGTGCCAGCAGCTTAGCCCGGTCCTCCCCATTCAATGAGCAGTTCTTC. Translation: CASSLARSSPFNEQFF.

Notes on this clone: It is unclear where the CDR3 begins or ends on the DNA, so no DNA is shown, and the CDR3 is as TCRdb lists it. CDR3 residues: CASTVGPGSCFF. The V and J genes are TRBV28 and TRBJ2-2; the table gives TRBD2 as D, unverified against the DNA. With termini counted, the CDR3 has 12 amino acids. Germline V gene data show CDR1 as MDHEN and CDR2 as SYDVKM.

This clone was detected once. V and J are TRBV18 and TRBJ2-5, with D perhaps TRBD2 (6 bases). Between the trimmed V and J ends, which lost 1 base and 5 bases, there was a span of 8 bases. This CDR3 contains 13 residues. The germline CDR1 and CDR2 sequences are KGHSH and LQKENI. In DNA form, the CDR3 reads TGTGCCAGCTCACCACGGAGGGGTGAGACCCAGTACTTC. Amino acid sequence: CASSPRRGETQYF.